A selection of T cell receptor beta chains follows, all from one sample in a study of blood T cell repertoires in COVID-19. Some clones are missing from TCRdb's copy, which holds only in-frame ones; the method was immunoSEQ multiplex PCR. The sample includes fewer than 250,000 clones, roughly four fifths seen only once; the top ten take 9.5% to 15%. Sequenced material: peripheral blood. The origin of the receptors is a woman between 45 and 65 years old with acute or convalescent COVID-19. The CDR3 runs from the conserved cysteine through the conserved F or W. The order of the fields is J gene, V gene, clone size, D gene, CDR3 protein, CDR3 DNA. The D gene is left open where the match is weak. Clone sizes are given selectively: once, few, many, or a class where the clone is expanded.

j_gene: TRBJ2-1
v_gene: TRBV19
abundance: -
d_gene: -
CDR3aa: CASKVGDSNNEQFF
CDR3nt: TGTGCCAGTAAGGTAGGGGACTCGAACAATGAGCAGTTCTTC

j_gene: TRBJ1-3
v_gene: TRBV10-1
abundance: -
d_gene: TRBD1
CDR3aa: CASSAGTGAGNTIYF
CDR3nt: TGCGCCAGCAGCGCCGGGACAGGGGCCGGAAACACCATATATTTT

j_gene: TRBJ1-2
v_gene: TRBV14
abundance: -
d_gene: TRBD1
CDR3aa: CASSQNPGTGRPNYGYTF
CDR3nt: TGTGCCAGCAGCCAAAATCCAGGGACAGGGAGGCCTAACTATGGCTACACCTTC

j_gene: TRBJ2-1
v_gene: TRBV28
abundance: -
d_gene: -
CDR3aa: CASSPGLYNEQFF
CDR3nt: TGTGCCAGCAGTCCTGGACTGTACAATGAGCAGTTCTTC

j_gene: TRBJ2-2
v_gene: TRBV10-3
abundance: -
d_gene: TRBD1
CDR3aa: CAISDRGGPGELFF
CDR3nt: TGTGCCATCAGCGACAGGGGGGGCCCCGGGGAGCTGTTTTTT

j_gene: TRBJ2-2
v_gene: TRBV27
abundance: -
d_gene: -
CDR3aa: CASSLPGGELFF
CDR3nt: TGTGCCAGCAGTTTGCCGGGCGGGGAGCTGTTTTTT

j_gene: TRBJ1-5
v_gene: TRBV28
abundance: -
d_gene: TRBD1
CDR3aa: CASRGTAQAAQPQHF
CDR3nt: TGTGCCAGCAGGGGGACAGCTCAGGCTGCCCAGCCCCAGCATTTT

j_gene: TRBJ2-7
v_gene: TRBV6-6
abundance: -
d_gene: -
CDR3aa: CASSPPDRYEQYF
CDR3nt: TGTGCCAGCAGCCCCCCAGACAGGTACGAGCAGTACTTC

j_gene: TRBJ2-2
v_gene: TRBV25-1
abundance: -
d_gene: TRBD2
CDR3aa: CASSEGRTSGVGELFF
CDR3nt: TGTGCCAGCAGTGAGGGTAGAACTAGCGGGGTCGGGGAGCTGTTTTTT

j_gene: TRBJ2-1
v_gene: TRBV4-2
abundance: few
d_gene: -
CDR3aa: CASSQDRDKGVDEQFF
CDR3nt: TGTGCCAGCAGCCAAGATCGAGATAAGGGGGTCGATGAGCAGTTCTTC

j_gene: TRBJ2-1
v_gene: TRBV6-1
abundance: -
d_gene: TRBD2
CDR3aa: CASSERRESHEQFF
CDR3nt: TGTGCCAGCAGTGAAAGGCGGGAGTCCCATGAGCAGTTCTTC

j_gene: TRBJ1-6
v_gene: TRBV19
abundance: -
d_gene: TRBD1
CDR3aa: CASSRGTGGAASPLHF
CDR3nt: TGTGCCAGTAGTAGGGGAACAGGGGGTGCAGCTTCACCCCTCCACTTT

j_gene: TRBJ1-5
v_gene: TRBV7-2
abundance: few
d_gene: TRBD1
CDR3aa: CASSRNRGQQPQHF
CDR3nt: TGTGCCAGCAGCCGTAACAGGGGGCAACAGCCCCAGCATTTT

j_gene: TRBJ1-2
v_gene: TRBV29-1
abundance: few
d_gene: -
CDR3aa: CSVEVNGESYGYTF
CDR3nt: TGCAGCGTTGAAGTAAACGGGGAAAGCTATGGCTACACCTTC

j_gene: TRBJ2-7
v_gene: TRBV7-6
abundance: -
d_gene: TRBD1
CDR3aa: CASSRSGTGDEQYF
CDR3nt: TGTGCCAGCAGTCGTTCCGGGACAGGGGACGAGCAGTACTTC

j_gene: TRBJ1-4
v_gene: TRBV27
abundance: -
d_gene: -
CDR3aa: CASSLLGPNEKLFF
CDR3nt: TGTGCCAGCAGTTTATTGGGGCCTAATGAAAAACTGTTTTTT

j_gene: TRBJ2-7
v_gene: TRBV28
abundance: -
d_gene: TRBD2
CDR3aa: CASIPSRASGRYEQYF
CDR3nt: TGTGCCAGCATCCCCAGCCGGGCTAGCGGGAGGTACGAGCAGTACTTC

j_gene: TRBJ2-1
v_gene: TRBV6-2/TRBV6-3
abundance: once
d_gene: TRBD1
CDR3aa: CASTPGQKNNEQFF
CDR3nt: TGTGCCAGCACCCCGGGACAGAAAAACAATGAGCAGTTCTTC

j_gene: TRBJ1-1
v_gene: TRBV6-5
abundance: -
d_gene: -
CDR3aa: CASSPTGTNTEAFF
CDR3nt: TGTGCCAGCAGTCCCACAGGGACGAACACTGAAGCTTTCTTT

j_gene: TRBJ2-3
v_gene: TRBV2
abundance: -
d_gene: TRBD2
CDR3aa: CASRGWTSGVTDTQYF
CDR3nt: TGTGCCAGCAGGGGCTGGACTAGCGGGGTCACAGATACGCAGTATTTT

j_gene: TRBJ2-3
v_gene: TRBV28
abundance: -
d_gene: TRBD2
CDR3aa: CASTGAGAGGQDTQYF
CDR3nt: TGTGCCAGCACCGGGGCGGGAGCGGGAGGGCAAGATACGCAGTATTTT

j_gene: TRBJ2-7
v_gene: TRBV27
abundance: -
d_gene: TRBD1
CDR3aa: CASRYKGASSYEQYF
CDR3nt: TGTGCCAGCCGATATAAGGGGGCGAGCTCCTACGAGCAGTACTTC

j_gene: TRBJ1-4
v_gene: TRBV21-1
abundance: -
d_gene: -
CDR3aa: CASSKPPTGLEGKLFF
CDR3nt: TGTGCCAGCAGCAAACCTCCGACGGGTTTGGAGGGAAAACTGTTTTTT

j_gene: TRBJ2-7
v_gene: TRBV30
abundance: -
d_gene: -
CDR3aa: CAWSPPSSSYEQYF
CDR3nt: TGTGCCTGGAGTCCCCCTAGCAGCTCCTACGAGCAGTACTTC

j_gene: TRBJ1-3
v_gene: TRBV9
abundance: -
d_gene: TRBD1
CDR3aa: CASSVVGQGPGTIYF
CDR3nt: TGTGCCAGCAGCGTAGTTGGACAGGGTCCAGGCACCATATATTTT

j_gene: TRBJ2-1
v_gene: TRBV11-3
abundance: -
d_gene: TRBD2
CDR3aa: CASSLVGGVDNEQFF
CDR3nt: TGTGCCAGCAGCTTAGTCGGGGGGGTGGACAATGAGCAGTTCTTC

j_gene: TRBJ1-2
v_gene: TRBV28
abundance: once
d_gene: -
CDR3aa: CASSSLGYTF
CDR3nt: TGTGCCAGCAGTTCCCTAGGCTACACCTTC

j_gene: TRBJ1-5
v_gene: TRBV27
abundance: -
d_gene: -
CDR3aa: CASSLDAGSNQPQHF
CDR3nt: TGTGCCAGCAGTTTAGATGCGGGGAGCAATCAGCCCCAGCATTTT

j_gene: TRBJ2-1
v_gene: TRBV14
abundance: few
d_gene: TRBD1
CDR3aa: CASSQAIPGQGDNEQFF
CDR3nt: TGTGCCAGCAGCCAGGCAATCCCGGGACAGGGCGACAATGAGCAGTTCTTC

j_gene: TRBJ1-2
v_gene: TRBV4-2
abundance: -
d_gene: TRBD1
CDR3aa: CASSQGSRAGGVIDGYTF
CDR3nt: TGTGCCAGCAGCCAAGGAAGCCGGGCAGGGGGCGTAATAGATGGCTACACCTTC

j_gene: TRBJ2-3
v_gene: TRBV6-4
abundance: -
d_gene: -
CDR3aa: CASSLDLTSDTQYF
CDR3nt: TGTGCCAGCAGTTTGGACTTAACTTCAGATACGCAGTATTTT

j_gene: TRBJ1-4
v_gene: TRBV6-5
abundance: -
d_gene: -
CDR3aa: CASSYSRGTNEKLFF
CDR3nt: TGTGCCAGCAGTTACTCGAGGGGGACTAATGAAAAACTGTTTTTT

j_gene: TRBJ2-6
v_gene: TRBV18
abundance: -
d_gene: -
CDR3aa: CASSPISTAMTSGANVLTF
CDR3nt: TGTGCCAGCTCACCTATCTCGACAGCTATGACCTCTGGGGCCAACGTCCTGACTTTC

j_gene: TRBJ2-1
v_gene: TRBV11-2
abundance: -
d_gene: -
CDR3aa: CASSLDQGPLYNEQFF
CDR3nt: TGTGCCAGCAGCTTAGATCAGGGCCCCCTCTACAATGAGCAGTTCTTC

j_gene: TRBJ1-5
v_gene: TRBV28
abundance: -
d_gene: -
CDR3aa: CASSEVGNQPQHF
CDR3nt: TGTGCCAGCAGCGAGGTAGGCAATCAGCCCCAGCATTTT

j_gene: TRBJ1-5
v_gene: TRBV7-9
abundance: -
d_gene: -
CDR3aa: CASSSNSNQPQHF
CDR3nt: TGTGCCAGCAGCTCAAATAGCAATCAGCCCCAGCATTTT

j_gene: TRBJ2-7
v_gene: TRBV19
abundance: -
d_gene: TRBD2
CDR3aa: CASRGGGRAGPTYEQYF
CDR3nt: TGTGCCAGTAGAGGTGGAGGGCGAGCGGGGCCAACCTACGAGCAGTACTTC

j_gene: TRBJ1-5
v_gene: TRBV19
abundance: once
d_gene: TRBD1
CDR3aa: CASSIKGQLSNQPQHF
CDR3nt: TGTGCCAGTAGTATAAAGGGACAGCTTAGCAATCAGCCCCAGCATTTT

j_gene: TRBJ1-2
v_gene: TRBV5-8
abundance: -
d_gene: -
CDR3aa: CASSLFGYGYTF
CDR3nt: TGTGCCAGCAGCTTGTTCGGCTATGGCTACACCTTC

j_gene: TRBJ1-2
v_gene: TRBV9
abundance: few
d_gene: TRBD1
CDR3aa: CASSFRGQGDYGYTF
CDR3nt: TGTGCCAGCAGCTTCCGGGGACAGGGGGACTATGGCTACACCTTC